This T cell receptor beta chain appears in the sequencing data of a study of cytomegalovirus exposure and HLA in healthy donors. On this clone: Its antigen is unknown.

Measured with immunoSEQ multiplex PCR; TCRdb has only the in-frame clones, and not every one. The data contain roughly 70,000 clones, about 97% of them singletons. Findings and limits, study-wide: Three chains linked to CMV were shown in vitro to be specific for CMV antigens.

The trim removed 0 bases at V and 4 bases at J, leaving 15 bases unmatched. Per germline, CDR1 MGHRA and CDR2 YSYEKL. The CDR3 has 20 amino acids. The donors were part of the validation cohort, which consisted of over a hundred subjects and was separate from the first cohort of about 720 subjects. This TCR derives from a young woman in good health and CMV-seropositive. The gene calls are TRBV4-1 and TRBJ1-4, with 9 nucleotides matching TRBD1. Input material: PBMCs. CDR3 sequence reads: CASSQEAGGGTGLDNEKLFF. The CDR3, as DNA: TGCGCCAGCAGCCAAGAGGCGGGTGGAGGGACAGGGTTAGATAATGAAAAACTGTTTTTT.